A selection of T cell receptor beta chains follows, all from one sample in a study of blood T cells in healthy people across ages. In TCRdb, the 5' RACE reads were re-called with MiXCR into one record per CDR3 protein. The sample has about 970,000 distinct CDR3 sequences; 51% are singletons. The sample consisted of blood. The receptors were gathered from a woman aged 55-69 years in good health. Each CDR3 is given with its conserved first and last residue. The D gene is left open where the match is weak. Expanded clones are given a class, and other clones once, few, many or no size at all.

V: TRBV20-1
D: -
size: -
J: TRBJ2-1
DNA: TGCAGTGCTAGAGCACAGACCTCCTACAATGAGCAGTTCTTC
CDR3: CSARAQTSYNEQFF

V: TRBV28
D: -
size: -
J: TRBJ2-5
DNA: TGTGCCAGCAGTTCCCCCGGGCCCTCTCTTGGGTCCCAGTACTTC
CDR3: CASSSPGPSLGSQYF

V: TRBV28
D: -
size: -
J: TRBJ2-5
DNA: TGTGCCAGCAGAATCGACAGGGAGACCCAGTACTTC
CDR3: CASRIDRETQYF

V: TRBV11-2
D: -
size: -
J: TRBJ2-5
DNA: TGTGCCAGCAGCTTAGATCTCCCAGGGGCAGGGGAGACCCAGTACTTC
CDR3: CASSLDLPGAGETQYF

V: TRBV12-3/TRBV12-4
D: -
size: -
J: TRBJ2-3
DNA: TGTGCCAGCAGTTTACTGGTCGGGTTGGGGGATACGCAGTATTTT
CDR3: CASSLLVGLGDTQYF

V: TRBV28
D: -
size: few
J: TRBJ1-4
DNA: TGTGCCAGCAGTTTACTGGGCCGAGATGAAAAACTGTTTTTT
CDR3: CASSLLGRDEKLFF

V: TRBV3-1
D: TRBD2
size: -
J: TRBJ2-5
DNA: TGTGCCAGCAGCCAAGGGGTAGCGGGAGGCGAGACCCAGTACTTC
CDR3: CASSQGVAGGETQYF

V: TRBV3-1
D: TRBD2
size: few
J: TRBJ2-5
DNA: TGTGCCAGCAGCCAAGATTTCAGCGGGACCTCGAAGCAGTACTTC
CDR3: CASSQDFSGTSKQYF

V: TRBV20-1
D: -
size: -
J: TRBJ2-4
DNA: TGCAGTGCTAGAAGGAAAGCCAAAAACATTCAGTACTTC
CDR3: CSARRKAKNIQYF

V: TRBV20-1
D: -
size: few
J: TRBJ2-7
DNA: TGCAGTGCTAGAGATCCGGTCAGCACCTACGAGCAGTACTTC
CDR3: CSARDPVSTYEQYF

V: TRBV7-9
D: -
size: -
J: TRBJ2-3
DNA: TGTGCCAGCAGCGATCCCTGGGGTGGGAGCACAGATACGCAGTATTTT
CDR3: CASSDPWGGSTDTQYF

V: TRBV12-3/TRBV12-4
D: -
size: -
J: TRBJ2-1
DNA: TGTGCCAGCAGTTTCCGTTCGGGCGCCTCCTACAATGAGCAGTTCTTC
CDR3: CASSFRSGASYNEQFF

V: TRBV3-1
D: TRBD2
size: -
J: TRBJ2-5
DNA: TGTGCCAGCAGCCGCAACTCCGGGACTAGCGTTCAAGAGACCCAGTACTTC
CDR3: CASSRNSGTSVQETQYF

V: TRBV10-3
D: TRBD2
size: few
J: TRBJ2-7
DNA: TGTGCCATCAGTGAGTCGGCCGGGGGGGAATCCTACGAGCAGTACTTC
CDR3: CAISESAGGESYEQYF

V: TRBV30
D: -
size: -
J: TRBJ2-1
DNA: TGTGCCTGGAGTACCGGGCTTGGCAATGAGCAGTTCTTC
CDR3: CAWSTGLGNEQFF

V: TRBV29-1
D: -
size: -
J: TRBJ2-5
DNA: TGCAGCGTTGTTCCGGACCAAGAGACCCAGTACTTC
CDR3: CSVVPDQETQYF

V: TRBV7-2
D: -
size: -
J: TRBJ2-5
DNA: TGTGCCAGCAGCCCCCTTAATAAGAAAGAGACCCAGTACTTC
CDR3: CASSPLNKKETQYF

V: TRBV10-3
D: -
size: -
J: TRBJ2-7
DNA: TGTGCCATCAGTGAGCTAGCGTACTCCTACGAGCAGTACTTC
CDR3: CAISELAYSYEQYF

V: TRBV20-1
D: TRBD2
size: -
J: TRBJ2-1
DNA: TGCAGTGCTAGAGCCCTGGGGCCAGCGGGAGCAGGTTACAATGAGCAGTTCTTC
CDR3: CSARALGPAGAGYNEQFF

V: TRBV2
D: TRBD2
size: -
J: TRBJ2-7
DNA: TGTGCCAGCCGGTTAGCGGGTTCGACCTACGAGCAGTACTTC
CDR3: CASRLAGSTYEQYF

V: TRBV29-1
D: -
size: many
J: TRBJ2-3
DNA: TGCAGCGCAATGTCGGGGTTGGGCACAGATACGCAGTATTTT
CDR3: CSAMSGLGTDTQYF

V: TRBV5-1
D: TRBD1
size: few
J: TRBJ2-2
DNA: TGCGCCAGTCTGGGACAGGCGAACACCGGGGAGCTGTTTTTT
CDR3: CASLGQANTGELFF

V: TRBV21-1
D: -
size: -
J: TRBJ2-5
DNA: TGTGCCAGCAGCAAAGCGGAGGGCAGGGAGACCCAGTACTTC
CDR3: CASSKAEGRETQYF

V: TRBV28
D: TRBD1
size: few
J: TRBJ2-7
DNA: TGTGCCAGCAGTTTAGCCCAGGGGGCACTGTACGAGCAGTACTTC
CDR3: CASSLAQGALYEQYF

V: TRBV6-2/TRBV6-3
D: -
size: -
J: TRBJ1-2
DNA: TGTGCCAGCAGACCCGACAGCTATTTAGCTAACTATGGCTACACCTTC
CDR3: CASRPDSYLANYGYTF